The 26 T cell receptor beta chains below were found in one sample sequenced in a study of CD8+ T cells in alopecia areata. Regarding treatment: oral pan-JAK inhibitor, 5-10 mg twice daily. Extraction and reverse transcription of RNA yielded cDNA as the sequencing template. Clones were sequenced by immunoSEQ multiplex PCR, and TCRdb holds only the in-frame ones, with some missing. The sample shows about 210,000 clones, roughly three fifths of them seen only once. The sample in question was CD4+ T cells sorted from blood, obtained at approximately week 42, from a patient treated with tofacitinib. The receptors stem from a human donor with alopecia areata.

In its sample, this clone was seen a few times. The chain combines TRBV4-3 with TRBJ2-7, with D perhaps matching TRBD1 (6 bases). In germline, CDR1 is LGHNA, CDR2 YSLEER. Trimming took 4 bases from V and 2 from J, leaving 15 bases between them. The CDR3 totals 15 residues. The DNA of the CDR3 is TGCGCCAGCAGCCCCATGACAGGCAACACCTACGAGCAGTACTTC. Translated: CASSPMTGNTYEQYF.

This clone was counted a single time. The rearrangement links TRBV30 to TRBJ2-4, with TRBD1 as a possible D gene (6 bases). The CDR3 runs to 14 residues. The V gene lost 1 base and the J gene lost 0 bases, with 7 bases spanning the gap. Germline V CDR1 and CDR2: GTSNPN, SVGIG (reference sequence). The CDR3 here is CAWSAQGAKNIQYF. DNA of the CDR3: TGTGCCTGGAGTGCACAGGGAGCCAAAAACATTCAGTACTTC.

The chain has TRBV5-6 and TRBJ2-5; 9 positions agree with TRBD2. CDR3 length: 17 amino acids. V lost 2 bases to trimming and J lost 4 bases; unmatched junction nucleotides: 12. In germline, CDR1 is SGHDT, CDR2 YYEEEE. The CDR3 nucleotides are TGTGCCAGCAGCTTAAGTCCGGGCGGGGGGGCTTCAGAGACCCAGTACTTC. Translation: CASSLSPGGGASETQYF.

Written as DNA, the CDR3 is TGTGCCAGCAGCTTAGAGCCAGGGGTAGAAAAACTGTTTTTT. Translated, it gives CASSLEPGVEKLFF. This rearrangement joins TRBV7-6 to TRBJ1-4; possible D gene TRBD1, 6 bases. The CDR3 runs to 14 residues. In germline, CDR1 is SGHVS, CDR2 FNYEAQ. Deletions cut 1 base from V and 8 bases from J, with 11 bases between.

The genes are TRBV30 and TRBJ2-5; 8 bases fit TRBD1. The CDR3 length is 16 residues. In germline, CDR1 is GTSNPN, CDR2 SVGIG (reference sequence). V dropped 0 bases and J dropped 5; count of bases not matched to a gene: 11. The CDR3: CAWSVSAGGRSETQYF. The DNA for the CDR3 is TGTGCCTGGAGTGTATCCGCAGGGGGCAGGAGCGAGACCCAGTACTTC. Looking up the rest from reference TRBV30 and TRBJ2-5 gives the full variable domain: SQTIHQWPATLVQPVGSPLSLECTVEGTSNPNLYWYRQAAGRGLQLLFYSVGIGQISSEVPQNLSASRPQDRQFILSSKKLLLSDSGFYLCAWSVSAGGRSETQYFGPGTRLLVL.

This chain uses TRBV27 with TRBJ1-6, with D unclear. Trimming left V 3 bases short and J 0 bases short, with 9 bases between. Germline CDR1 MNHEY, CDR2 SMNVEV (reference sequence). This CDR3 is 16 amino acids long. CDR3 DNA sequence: TGTGCCAGCAGTTTGGCCGGGAGCTCCTATAATTCACCCCTCCACTTT. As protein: CASSLAGSSYNSPLHF.

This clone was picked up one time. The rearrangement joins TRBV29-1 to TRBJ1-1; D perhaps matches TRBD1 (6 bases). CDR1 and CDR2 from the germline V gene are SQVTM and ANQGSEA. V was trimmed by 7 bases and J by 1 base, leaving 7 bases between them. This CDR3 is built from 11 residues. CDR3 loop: CSGTANTEAFF. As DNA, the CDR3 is TGCAGCGGGACAGCGAACACTGAAGCTTTCTTT.

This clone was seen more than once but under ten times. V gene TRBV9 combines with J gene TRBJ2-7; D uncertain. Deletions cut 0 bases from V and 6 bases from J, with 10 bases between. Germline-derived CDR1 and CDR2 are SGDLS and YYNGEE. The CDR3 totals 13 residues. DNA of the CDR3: TGTGCCAGCAGCGTAGAAGGGTACTCCGAGCAGTACTTC. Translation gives CASSVEGYSEQYF.

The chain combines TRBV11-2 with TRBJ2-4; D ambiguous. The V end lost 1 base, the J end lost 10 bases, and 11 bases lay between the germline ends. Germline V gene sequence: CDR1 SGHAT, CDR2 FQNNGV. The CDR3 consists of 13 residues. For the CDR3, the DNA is TGTGCCAGCAGCTTAGGTTTCGCATCTATTCAGTACTTC. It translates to CASSLGFASIQYF. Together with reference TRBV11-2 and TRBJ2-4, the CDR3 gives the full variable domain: EAGVAQSPRYKIIEKRQSVAFWCNPISGHATLYWYQQILGQGPKLLIQFQNNGVVDDSQLPKDRFSAERLKGVDSTLKIQPAKLEDSAVYLCASSLGFASIQYFGAGTRLSVL.

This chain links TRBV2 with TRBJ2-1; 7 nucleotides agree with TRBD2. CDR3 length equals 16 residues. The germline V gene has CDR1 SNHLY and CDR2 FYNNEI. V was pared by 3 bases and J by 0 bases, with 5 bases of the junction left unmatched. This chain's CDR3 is CASSDPSGDSYNEQFF. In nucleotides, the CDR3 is TGTGCCAGCAGTGATCCTAGCGGTGACTCCTACAATGAGCAGTTCTTC.

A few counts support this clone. The DNA for the CDR3 is TGCAGCGTTGACGACGGAGGGGCCGAGCAGTACTTC. The encoded protein is CSVDDGGAEQYF. The rearrangement uses TRBV29-1 and TRBJ2-7; a weak D match, TRBD2 (6 bases). This CDR3 region has 12 residues. V shed 3 bases and J shed 6 bases, with 12 bases lying between them. Per the germline V gene, CDR1 is SQVTM and CDR2 is ANQGSEA.

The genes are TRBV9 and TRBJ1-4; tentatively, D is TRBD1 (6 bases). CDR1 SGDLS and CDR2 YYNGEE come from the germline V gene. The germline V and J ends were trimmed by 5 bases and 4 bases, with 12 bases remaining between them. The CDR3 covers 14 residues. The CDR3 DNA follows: TGTGCCAGCAGTACGACAGGCTATAATGAAAAACTGTTTTTT. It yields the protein CASSTTGYNEKLFF.

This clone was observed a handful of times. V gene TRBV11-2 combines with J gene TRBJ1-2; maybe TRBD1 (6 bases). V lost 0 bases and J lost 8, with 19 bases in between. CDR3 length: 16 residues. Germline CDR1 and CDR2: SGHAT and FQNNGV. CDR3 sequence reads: CASSLDLREQGSGYTF. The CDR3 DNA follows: TGTGCCAGCAGCTTAGATCTTAGGGAACAGGGTTCCGGCTACACCTTC.

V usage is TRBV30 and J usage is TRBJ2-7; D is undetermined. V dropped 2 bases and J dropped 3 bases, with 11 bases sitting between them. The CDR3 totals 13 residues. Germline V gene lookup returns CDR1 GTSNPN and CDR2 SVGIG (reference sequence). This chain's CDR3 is CAWSRTALYEQYF. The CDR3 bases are TGTGCCTGGAGTCGGACCGCACTCTACGAGCAGTACTTC.

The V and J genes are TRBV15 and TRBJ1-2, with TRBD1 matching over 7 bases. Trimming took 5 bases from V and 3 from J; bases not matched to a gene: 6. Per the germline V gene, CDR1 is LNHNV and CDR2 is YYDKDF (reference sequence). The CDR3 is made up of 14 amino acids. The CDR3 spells CATSVQQGHYGYTF. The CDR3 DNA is TGTGCCACCAGCGTACAACAGGGGCACTATGGCTACACCTTC. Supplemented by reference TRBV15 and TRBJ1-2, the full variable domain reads DAMVIQNPRYQVTQFGKPVTLSCSQTLNHNVMYWYQQKSSQAPKLLFHYYDKDFNNEADTPDNFQSRRPNTSFCFLDIRSPGLGDTAMYLCATSVQQGHYGYTFGSGTRLTVV.

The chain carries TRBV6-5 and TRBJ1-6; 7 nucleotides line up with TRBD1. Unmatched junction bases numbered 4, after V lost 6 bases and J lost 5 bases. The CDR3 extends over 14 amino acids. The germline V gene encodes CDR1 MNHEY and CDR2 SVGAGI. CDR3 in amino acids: CASSRQGDNSPLHF. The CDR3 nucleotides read TGTGCCAGCAGCCGACAGGGTGATAATTCACCCCTCCACTTT.

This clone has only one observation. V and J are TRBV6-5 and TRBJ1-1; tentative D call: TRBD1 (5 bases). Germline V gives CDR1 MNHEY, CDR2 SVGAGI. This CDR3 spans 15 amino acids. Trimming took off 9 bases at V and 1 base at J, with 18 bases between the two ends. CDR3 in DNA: TGTGCCAGTAAATTAACGGGACCGGGGAACACTGAAGCTTTCTTT. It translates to CASKLTGPGNTEAFF.

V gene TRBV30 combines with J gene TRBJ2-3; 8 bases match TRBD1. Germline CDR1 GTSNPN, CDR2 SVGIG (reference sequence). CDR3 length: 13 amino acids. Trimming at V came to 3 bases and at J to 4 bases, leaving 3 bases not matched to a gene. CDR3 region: CAWSQGAADTQYF. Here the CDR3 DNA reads TGTGCCTGGAGCCAGGGGGCGGCAGATACGCAGTATTTT.

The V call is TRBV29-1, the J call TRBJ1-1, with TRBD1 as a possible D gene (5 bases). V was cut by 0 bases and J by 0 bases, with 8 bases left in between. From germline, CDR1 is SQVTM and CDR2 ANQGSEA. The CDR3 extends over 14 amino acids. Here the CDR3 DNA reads TGCAGCGTTGAAGAGGGACCTTTGAACACTGAAGCTTTCTTT. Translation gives CSVEEGPLNTEAFF.

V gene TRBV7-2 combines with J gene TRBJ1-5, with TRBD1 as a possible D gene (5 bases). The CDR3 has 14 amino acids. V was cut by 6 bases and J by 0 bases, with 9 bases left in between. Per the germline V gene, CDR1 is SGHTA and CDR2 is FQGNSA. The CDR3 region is CASRVGHSNQPQHF. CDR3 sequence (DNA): TGTGCCAGCAGAGTGGGGCATAGCAATCAGCCCCAGCATTTT. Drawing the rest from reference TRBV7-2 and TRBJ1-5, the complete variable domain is GAGVSQSPSNKVTEKGKDVELRCDPISGHTALYWYRQSLGQGLEFLIYFQGNSAPDKSGLPSDRFSAERTGGSVSTLTIQRTQQEDSAVYLCASRVGHSNQPQHFGDGTRLSIL.

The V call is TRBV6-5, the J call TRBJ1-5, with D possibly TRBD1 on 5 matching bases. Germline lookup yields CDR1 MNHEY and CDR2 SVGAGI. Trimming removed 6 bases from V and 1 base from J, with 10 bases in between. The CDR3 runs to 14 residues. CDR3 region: CASSFQGSNQPQHF. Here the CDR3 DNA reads TGTGCCAGCAGCTTCCAGGGAAGCAATCAGCCCCAGCATTTT.

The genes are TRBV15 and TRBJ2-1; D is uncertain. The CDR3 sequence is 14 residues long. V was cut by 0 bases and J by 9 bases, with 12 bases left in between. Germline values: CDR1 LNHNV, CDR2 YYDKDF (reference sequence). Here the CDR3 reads CATSRDIGKSEQFF. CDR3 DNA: TGTGCCACCAGCAGAGATATTGGGAAGAGTGAGCAGTTCTTC.

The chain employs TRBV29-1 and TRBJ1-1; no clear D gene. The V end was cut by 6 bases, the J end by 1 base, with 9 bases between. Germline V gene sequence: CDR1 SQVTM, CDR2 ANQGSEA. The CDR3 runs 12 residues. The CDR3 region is CSVWTPNTEAFF. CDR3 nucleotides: TGCAGCGTCTGGACCCCGAACACTGAAGCTTTCTTT. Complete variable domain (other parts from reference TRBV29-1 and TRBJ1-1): SAVISQKPSRDICQRGTSLTIQCQVDSQVTMMFWYRQQPGQSLTLIATANQGSEATYESGFVIDKFPISRPNLTFSTLTVSNMSPEDSSIYLCSVWTPNTEAFFGQGTRLTVV.

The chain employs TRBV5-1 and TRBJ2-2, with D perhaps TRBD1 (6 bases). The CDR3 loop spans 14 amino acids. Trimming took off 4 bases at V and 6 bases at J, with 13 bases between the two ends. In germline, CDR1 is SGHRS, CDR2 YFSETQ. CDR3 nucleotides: TGCGCCAGCAGCCCCCCGACAGGCCCCGGGGAGCTGTTTTTT. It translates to CASSPPTGPGELFF. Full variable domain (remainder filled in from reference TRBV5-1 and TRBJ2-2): KAGVTQTPRYLIKTRGQQVTLSCSPISGHRSVSWYQQTPGQGLQFLFEYFSETQRNKGNFPGRFSGRQFSNSRSEMNVSTLELGDSALYLCASSPPTGPGELFFGEGSRLTVL.

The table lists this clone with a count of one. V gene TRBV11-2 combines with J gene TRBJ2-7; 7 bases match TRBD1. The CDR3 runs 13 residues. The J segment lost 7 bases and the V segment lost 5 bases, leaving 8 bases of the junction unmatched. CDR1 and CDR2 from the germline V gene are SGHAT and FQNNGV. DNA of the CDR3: TGTGCCAGCAGCAACAGGGGACCGGGGGAGCAGTACTTC. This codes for CASSNRGPGEQYF.

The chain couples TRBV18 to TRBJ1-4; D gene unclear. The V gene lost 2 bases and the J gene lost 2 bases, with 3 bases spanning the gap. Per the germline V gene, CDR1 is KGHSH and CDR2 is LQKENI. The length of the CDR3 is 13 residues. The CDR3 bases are TGTGCCAGCTCACCAGAGACTAATGAAAAACTGTTTTTT. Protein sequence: CASSPETNEKLFF.